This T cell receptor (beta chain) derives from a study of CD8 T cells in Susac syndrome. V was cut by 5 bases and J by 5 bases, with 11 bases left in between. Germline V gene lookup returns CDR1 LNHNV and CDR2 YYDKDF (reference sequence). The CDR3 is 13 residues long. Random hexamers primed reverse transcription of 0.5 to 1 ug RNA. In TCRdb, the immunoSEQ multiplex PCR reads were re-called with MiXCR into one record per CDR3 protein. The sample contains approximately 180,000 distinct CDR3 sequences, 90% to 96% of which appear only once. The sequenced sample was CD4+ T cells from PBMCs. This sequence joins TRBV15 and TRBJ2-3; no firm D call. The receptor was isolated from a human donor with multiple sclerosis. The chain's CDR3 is CATSESLLDTQYF. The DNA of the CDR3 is TGTGCCACCAGCGAAAGCCTCCTAGATACGCAGTATTTT.